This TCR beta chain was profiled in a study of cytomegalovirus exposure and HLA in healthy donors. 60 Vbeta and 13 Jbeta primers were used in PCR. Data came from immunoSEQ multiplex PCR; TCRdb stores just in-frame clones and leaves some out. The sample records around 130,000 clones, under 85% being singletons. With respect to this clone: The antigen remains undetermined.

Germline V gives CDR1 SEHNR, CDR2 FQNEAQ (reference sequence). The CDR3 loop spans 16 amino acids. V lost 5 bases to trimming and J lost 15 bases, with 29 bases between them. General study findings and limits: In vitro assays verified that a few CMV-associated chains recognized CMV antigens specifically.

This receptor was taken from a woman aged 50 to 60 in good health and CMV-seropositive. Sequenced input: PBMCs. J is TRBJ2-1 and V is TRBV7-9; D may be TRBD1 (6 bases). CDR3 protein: CASSTSSGHRLQSGFF. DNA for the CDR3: TGTGCCAGCAGCACATCCTCGGGACATAGACTCCAAAGTGGGTTCTTC.